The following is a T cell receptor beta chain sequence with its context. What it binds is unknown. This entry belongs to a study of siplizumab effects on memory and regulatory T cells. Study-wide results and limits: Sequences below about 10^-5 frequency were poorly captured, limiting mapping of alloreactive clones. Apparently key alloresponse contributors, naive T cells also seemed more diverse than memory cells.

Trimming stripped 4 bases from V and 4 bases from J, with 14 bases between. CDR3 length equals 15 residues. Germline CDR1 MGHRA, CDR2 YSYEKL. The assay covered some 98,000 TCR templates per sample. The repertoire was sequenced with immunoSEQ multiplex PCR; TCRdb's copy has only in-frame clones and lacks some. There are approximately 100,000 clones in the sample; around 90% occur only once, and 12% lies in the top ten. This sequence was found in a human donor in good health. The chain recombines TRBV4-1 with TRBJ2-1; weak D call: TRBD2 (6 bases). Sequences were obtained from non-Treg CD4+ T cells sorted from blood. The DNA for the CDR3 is TGCGCCAGCAGCCGCGGGACTTCTTTTTACAATGAGCAGTTCTTC. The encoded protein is CASSRGTSFYNEQFF.